The next 28 T cell receptor beta chains were all read from a single sample in a study of blood T cell repertoires in COVID-19. Clones were sequenced by immunoSEQ multiplex PCR, and TCRdb holds only the in-frame ones, with some missing. In the table there are around 69,000 clones, around 85% of which are singletons. The material sequenced was peripheral blood. These receptors came from a man aged 50 to 59 with acute or convalescent COVID-19.

The V and J genes are TRBV23-1 and TRBJ1-2; D gene unclear. TRBV23-1 is an open reading frame whose function is uncertain. The length of the CDR3 is 12 residues. V dropped 5 bases and J dropped 6 bases, with 10 bases sitting between them. The CDR3 loop is CASSEGGDGYTF. DNA of the CDR3: TGCGCCAGCAGTGAAGGCGGGGATGGCTACACCTTC.

This chain joins TRBV10-3 and TRBJ2-5, with 8 nucleotides matching TRBD1. The CDR3 is made up of 14 amino acids. CDR1 and CDR2 (germline): ENHRY, SYGVKD. V lost 4 bases and J lost 5; bases outside the gene matches: 6. In DNA form, the CDR3 reads TGTGCCATCAGTGTGGGACAGGAACGGGAGACCCAGTACTTC. Amino acid sequence: CAISVGQERETQYF.

The chain has TRBV7-2 and TRBJ2-3, with D unresolved. Trimming took 5 bases from V and 0 from J, leaving 3 bases between them. The CDR3 has 12 residues. In germline, CDR1 is SGHTA, CDR2 FQGNSA. The CDR3 nucleotides are TGTGCCAGCAGCGAGAGCACAGATACGCAGTATTTT. It encodes CASSESTDTQYF. Full variable domain (remainder filled in from reference TRBV7-2 and TRBJ2-3): GAGVSQSPSNKVTEKGKDVELRCDPISGHTALYWYRQSLGQGLEFLIYFQGNSAPDKSGLPSDRFSAERTGGSVSTLTIQRTQQEDSAVYLCASSESTDTQYFGPGTRLTVL.

The V gene is TRBV5-6, the J gene TRBJ2-5; the match to TRBD1 covers 10 bases. The CDR3 is made up of 16 amino acids. Trimming removed 3 bases from V and 2 bases from J; junction bases left unmatched: 7. Per germline, CDR1 SGHDT and CDR2 YYEEEE. The CDR3 DNA is TGTGCCAGCAGCTGGGGGACAGGGGCCATTCAAGAGACCCAGTACTTC. Translation gives CASSWGTGAIQETQYF.

The V gene is TRBV7-8, the J gene TRBJ1-1; D may be TRBD1 (6 bases). With 5 bases removed from V and 1 base from J, the gap between germline ends came to 8 bases. Germline values: CDR1 SGHVS, CDR2 FQNEAQ. The CDR3 totals 13 residues. The CDR3 region is CASSAQGNTEAFF. CDR3 coding DNA: TGTGCCAGCAGCGCACAGGGGAACACTGAAGCTTTCTTT.

The J gene is TRBJ2-1, the V gene TRBV23-1, with a weak D call TRBD1 (5 bases). TRBV23-1 is reported as an ORF; its role is uncertain. This CDR3 has 17 residues. V lost 3 bases to trimming and J lost 3 bases, with 18 bases between them. CDR3 nucleotide sequence: TGCGCCAGCAGTCATGGACCAGACAGTTTTAACTACAATGAGCAGTTCTTC. The encoded protein is CASSHGPDSFNYNEQFF.

The chain combines TRBV27 with TRBJ1-5; D is unresolved. The ends were cut back, 6 bases at V and 8 bases at J, with 20 bases in the middle. Germline lookup yields CDR1 MNHEY and CDR2 SMNVEV (reference sequence). The CDR3 is 15 amino acids. The CDR3, as DNA: TGTGCCAGCAGCTCATACTCGGGGTCGGGTAAGCCCCAGCATTTT. Protein: CASSSYSGSGKPQHF.

V usage is TRBV6-5 and J usage is TRBJ1-2; D possibly corresponds to TRBD1 (6 bases). The CDR3 length is 13 residues. Trimming stripped 5 bases from V and 8 bases from J, with 15 bases between. Germline CDR1 reads MNHEY; CDR2 reads SVGAGI. The CDR3 protein is CASSKWTEVGYTF. The CDR3 nucleotides are TGTGCCAGCAGTAAATGGACAGAGGTGGGCTACACCTTC.

The V and J genes are TRBV19 and TRBJ1-6; the D is unclear. Trimming cost V 4 bases and J 4 bases, with 11 bases left between them. Germline V gives CDR1 LNHDA, CDR2 SQIVND (reference sequence). The CDR3 is 15 residues long. As DNA, the CDR3 is TGTGCCAGTAGTAAATCCTCGACATATAATTCACCCCTCCACTTT. Protein: CASSKSSTYNSPLHF. The full variable domain, in which reference TRBV19 and TRBJ1-6 provide the parts outside the CDR3, is DGGITQSPKYLFRKEGQNVTLSCEQNLNHDAMYWYRQDPGQGLRLIYYSQIVNDFQKGDIAEGYSVSREKKESFPLTVTSAQKNPTAFYLCASSKSSTYNSPLHFGNGTRLTVT.

This sequence joins TRBV27 and TRBJ1-6; no definite D call. Per the germline V gene, CDR1 is MNHEY and CDR2 is SMNVEV (reference sequence). This CDR3 has 13 amino acids. Trimming removed 5 bases at V and 8 bases at J, with 10 bases between. DNA for the CDR3: TGTGCCAGCAGTCCGGGGTTTGATTCACCCCTCCACTTT. Translating it yields CASSPGFDSPLHF.

CDR3 in amino acids: CASSDVPSGGLRTDTQYF. CDR3 sequence (DNA): TGTGCCAGCAGTGATGTTCCTAGCGGGGGACTACGCACAGATACGCAGTATTTT. V and J are TRBV2 and TRBJ2-3; TRBD2 aligns across 10 bases. The CDR3 length is 18 residues. CDR1 and CDR2 (germline): SNHLY, FYNNEI. The junction had 10 bases not matched to a gene; V was cut back by 3 bases and J by 1 base.

The V and J genes are TRBV5-1 and TRBJ2-7, with 10 bases matching TRBD2. The germline V gene has CDR1 SGHRS and CDR2 YFSETQ. With 0 bases clipped from V and 3 bases from J, the junction kept 0 bases outside the gene matches. CDR3 length: 14 amino acids. The CDR3 bases are TGCGCCAGCAGCTTGGGGACTAGCGGCTACGAGCAGTACTTC. It encodes CASSLGTSGYEQYF.

The chain combines TRBV2 with TRBJ2-5, with TRBD2 matching over 11 bases. The ends lost 5 bases at V and 5 bases at J; junction bases unmatched: 7. Germline loops: CDR1 SNHLY, CDR2 FYNNEI. This CDR3 contains 15 residues. Here the CDR3 DNA reads TGTGCCAGCAGTACTTTGGGACTAGCGGAGGAGACCCAGTACTTC. Its translation: CASSTLGLAEETQYF.

This rearrangement joins TRBV29-1 to TRBJ2-3; D is uncertain. The germline gives CDR1 SQVTM, CDR2 ANQGSEA. The CDR3 totals 12 residues. Deletions cut 4 bases from V and 5 bases from J, with 10 bases between. In DNA form, the CDR3 reads TGCAGCGTTGGAACGAGGAGAGATACGCAGTATTTT. The encoded protein is CSVGTRRDTQYF.

Remarks on this clone: Within the sample, other DNA sequences also encode this same CDR3. The J gene is TRBJ1-6, the V gene TRBV5-4; D gene uncertain. This CDR3 region has 13 residues. V lost 0 bases and J 13 bases, leaving 11 bases between the germline ends. Looked up from germline, CDR1 is SGHNT and CDR2 is YYREEE (reference sequence). The CDR3: CASSLVEGSPLHF. The DNA for the CDR3 is TGTGCCAGCAGCTTGGTTGAGGGCTCGCCCCTCCACTTT.

The V and J genes are TRBV10-3 and TRBJ2-1; 11 bases map to TRBD2. Germline CDR1 reads ENHRY; CDR2 reads SYGVKD. J gave up 6 bases and V 3 bases, and 1 base lay outside the gene matches. The CDR3 extends over 14 amino acids. The CDR3 DNA sequence: TGTGCCATCAGTGACGGGACTAGCGGCAATGAGCAGTTCTTC. Its protein is CAISDGTSGNEQFF.

The chain couples TRBV7-8 to TRBJ2-5; TRBD2 matches at 8 bases. This CDR3 contains 19 residues. V dropped 5 bases and J dropped 1; count of bases not matched to a gene: 18. Germline V gives CDR1 SGHVS, CDR2 FQNEAQ. The CDR3 coding sequence is TGTGCCAGCAGCCGTATCCGGCGGGGGGCCATCCCACCCCAAGAGACCCAGTACTTC. Protein sequence: CASSRIRRGAIPPQETQYF. The whole variable domain, remainder taken from reference TRBV7-8 and TRBJ2-5, is GAGVSQSPRYKVAKRGQDVALRCDPISGHVSLFWYQQALGQGPEFLTYFQNEAQLDKSGLPSDRFFAERPEGSVSTLKIQRTQQEDSAVYLCASSRIRRGAIPPQETQYFGPGTRLLVL.

The J gene is TRBJ1-1, the V gene TRBV19; 8 bases fit TRBD1. The CDR3 spans 15 residues. With V trimmed by 4 bases and J by 5 bases, 9 bases remained unmatched. Germline-derived CDR1 and CDR2 are LNHDA and SQIVND (reference sequence). DNA for the CDR3: TGTGCCAGTAGTACAGCGCGACAGGGGAGGACTGAAGCTTTCTTT. Its protein is CASSTARQGRTEAFF.

The chain couples TRBV2 to TRBJ2-1; TRBD1 aligns across 7 bases. The CDR3 contains 14 residues. After removal of 7 bases from V and 7 bases from J, the junction contained 10 bases not matched to a gene. Germline V gene lookup returns CDR1 SNHLY and CDR2 FYNNEI. The CDR3 loop reads CASNGQVERNEQFF. For the CDR3, the DNA is TGTGCCAGCAACGGACAGGTTGAGAGGAATGAGCAGTTCTTC.

The chain has TRBV6-5 and TRBJ1-4; 7 positions match TRBD1. CDR1 MNHEY and CDR2 SVGAGI come from the germline V gene. The CDR3 is made up of 14 amino acids. V shed 5 bases, J shed 8 bases, and the junction held 8 bases outside the gene matches. DNA for the CDR3: TGTGCCAGCAGTCCCCGGGACAGCGGAGAAAAACTGTTTTTT. Its protein is CASSPRDSGEKLFF.

The chain uses TRBV27 and TRBJ1-2; 10 bases line up with TRBD1. This CDR3 has 15 residues. V was pared by 4 bases and J by 3 bases, with 5 bases of the junction left unmatched. Germline V lookup: CDR1 MNHEY, CDR2 SMNVEV (reference sequence). This CDR3 reads CASSSRTGGHYGYTF. CDR3 DNA: TGTGCCAGCAGTTCCCGGACAGGGGGTCACTATGGCTACACCTTC.

This clone was detected once. The rearrangement joins TRBV9 to TRBJ2-3; no clear D. Germline V gene lookup returns CDR1 SGDLS and CDR2 YYNGEE. CDR3 length: 13 amino acids. Trimming removed 0 bases at V and 6 bases at J, with 8 bases between. The CDR3 reads CASSVDLEDTQYF. The CDR3 DNA reads as TGTGCCAGCAGCGTAGATCTTGAGGATACGCAGTATTTT.

In its sample, this clone was seen once. This chain joins TRBV11-2 and TRBJ2-5; 8 nucleotides align to TRBD1. Looked up from germline, CDR1 is SGHAT and CDR2 is FQNNGV. The ends lost 5 bases at V and 2 bases at J; junction bases unmatched: 7. This CDR3 spans 15 amino acids. The CDR3 sequence is CASSRDRTRQETQYF. CDR3 nucleotides: TGTGCCAGCAGCAGGGACAGGACACGACAAGAGACCCAGTACTTC.

This chain connects TRBV3-1 (or the pseudogene TRBV3-2) to TRBJ1-3; unclear D gene. CDR1 and CDR2 from the germline V gene are LGHDT and YNNKEL (reference sequence). Trimming removed 0 bases at V and 6 bases at J, with 9 bases between. This CDR3 has 14 residues. CDR3 in DNA: TGTGCCAGCAGCCAAGAACCAGGTTTAAACACCATATATTTT. Protein product: CASSQEPGLNTIYF.

The CDR3 coding sequence is TGTGCCAGCAGTGATGACCTAGCAGATACGCAGTATTTT. Residues: CASSDDLADTQYF. V usage is TRBV6-1 and J usage is TRBJ2-3; unclear D gene. Germline loops: CDR1 MNHNS, CDR2 SASEGT. This CDR3 is 13 amino acids long. Trimming left V 3 bases short and J 4 bases short, with 8 bases between.

The V call is TRBV24-1, the J call TRBJ2-3; 7 bases align to TRBD1. V shed 9 bases, J shed 2 bases, and the junction held 7 bases outside the gene matches. This CDR3 spans 14 amino acids. Germline V lookup: CDR1 KGHDR, CDR2 SFDVKD. CDR3 DNA sequence: TGTGCCACCGAGGACAGGTTTATCACAGATACGCAGTATTTT. It is translated as CATEDRFITDTQYF.

The chain carries TRBV19 and TRBJ1-1, with D maybe TRBD1 (6 bases). The germline V gene encodes CDR1 LNHDA and CDR2 SQIVND (reference sequence). This CDR3 is 15 amino acids long. The germline V and J ends were trimmed by 3 bases and 1 base, with 12 bases remaining between them. The CDR3 DNA is TGTGCCAGTAGTATCATAATGGGGGCGAACACTGAAGCTTTCTTT. This gives the protein CASSIIMGANTEAFF.

This chain joins TRBV27 and TRBJ2-7; 10 bases agree with TRBD1. CDR3 size: 15 residues. V shed 5 bases and J 2 bases; nucleotides not matched to a gene: 6. The germline gives CDR1 MNHEY, CDR2 SMNVEV (reference sequence). CDR3 coding DNA: TGTGCCAGCAGTCCAAGACAGGGGGCGACCTACGAGCAGTACTTC. Its translation is CASSPRQGATYEQYF.